The following is a T cell receptor (beta chain) sequence with its context. What it binds is not known. The data were produced by immunoSEQ multiplex PCR, yet TCRdb's version contains in-frame clones alone and is incomplete. The sample lists about 25,000 clones; over 70% were seen once. Between the trimmed V and J ends, which lost 3 bases and 6 bases, there was a span of 6 bases. CDR3 length: 13 amino acids. Germline CDR1 and CDR2: SGHNT and YENEEA. This record comes from a study of PD-1 blockade in classical Hodgkin lymphoma. Brentuximab vedotin exposure varied, and every patient relapsed after autologous stem cell transplantation. Whole-study findings and limits: The diversity seen at baseline in complete responders resembled that of newly diagnosed patients. CD4+ but not CD8+ TCR diversity rose significantly by C4D1.

The material was peripheral blood mononuclear cells (PBMCs), obtained at baseline. The rearrangement joins TRBV11-3 to TRBJ1-6; D not certain. The clonotype was recovered from a human donor with classical Hodgkin lymphoma. The CDR3 DNA follows: TGTGCCAGCAGCTTTACGAGTAATTCACCCCTCCACTTT. Amino acid sequence: CASSFTSNSPLHF.